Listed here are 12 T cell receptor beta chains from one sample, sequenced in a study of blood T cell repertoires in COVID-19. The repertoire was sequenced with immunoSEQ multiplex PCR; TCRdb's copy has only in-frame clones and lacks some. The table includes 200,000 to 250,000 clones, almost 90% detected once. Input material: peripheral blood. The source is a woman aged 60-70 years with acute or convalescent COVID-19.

CDR3 in amino acids: CASSPDRGGTDTQYF. In nucleotides, the CDR3 is TGTGCCAGCAGCCCCGACAGGGGAGGCACAGATACGCAGTATTTT. The gene calls are TRBV11-1 and TRBJ2-3; TRBD1 aligns across 8 bases. CDR1 is SGHAT and CDR2 is FQDESV in the germline V gene (reference sequence). This CDR3 has 15 amino acids. V dropped 5 bases and J dropped 1; count of bases not matched to a gene: 5.

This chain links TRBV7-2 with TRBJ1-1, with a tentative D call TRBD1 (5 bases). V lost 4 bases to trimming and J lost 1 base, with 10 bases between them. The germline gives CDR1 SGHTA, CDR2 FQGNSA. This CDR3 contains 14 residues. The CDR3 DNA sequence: TGTGCCAGCAGCTCCTGGGGCAGGAACACTGAAGCTTTCTTT. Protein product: CASSSWGRNTEAFF.

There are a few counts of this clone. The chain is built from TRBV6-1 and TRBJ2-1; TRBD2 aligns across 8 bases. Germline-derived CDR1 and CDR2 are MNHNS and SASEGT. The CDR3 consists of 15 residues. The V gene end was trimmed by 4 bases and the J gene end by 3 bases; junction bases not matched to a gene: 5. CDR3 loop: CASSVAGRIYNEQFF. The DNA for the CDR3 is TGTGCCAGCAGTGTAGCGGGGCGAATCTACAATGAGCAGTTCTTC.

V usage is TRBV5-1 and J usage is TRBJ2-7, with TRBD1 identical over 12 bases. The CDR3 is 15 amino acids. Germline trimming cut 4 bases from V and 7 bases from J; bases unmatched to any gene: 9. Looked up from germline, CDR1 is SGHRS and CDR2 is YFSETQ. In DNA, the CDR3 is TGCGCCAGCAGCACCGGGACAGGGGGCTTGATTGAGCAGTACTTC. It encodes CASSTGTGGLIEQYF.

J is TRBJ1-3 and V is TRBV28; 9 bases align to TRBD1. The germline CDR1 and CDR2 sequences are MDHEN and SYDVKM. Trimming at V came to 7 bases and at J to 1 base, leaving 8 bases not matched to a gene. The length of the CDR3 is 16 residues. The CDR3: CASTSGQGRSGNTIYF. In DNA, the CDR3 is TGTGCCAGCACCTCCGGACAGGGGAGGTCTGGAAACACCATATATTTT.

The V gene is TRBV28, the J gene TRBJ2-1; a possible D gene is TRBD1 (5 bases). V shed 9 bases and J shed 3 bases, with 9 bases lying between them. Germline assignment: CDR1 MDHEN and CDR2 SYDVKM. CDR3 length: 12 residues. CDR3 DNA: TGTGCCAGTACTCAGGGCTACAATGAGCAGTTCTTC. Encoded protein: CASTQGYNEQFF.

CDR3 residues: CASSAGQGARAYEQYF. In nucleotides, the CDR3 is TGTGCCAGCAGTGCCGGACAGGGGGCCAGGGCCTACGAGCAGTACTTC. The genes are TRBV6-1 and TRBJ2-7; TRBD1 aligns across 11 bases. The germline V gene encodes CDR1 MNHNS and CDR2 SASEGT. The junction had 7 bases not matched to a gene; V was cut back by 4 bases and J by 2 bases. This CDR3 region has 16 residues.

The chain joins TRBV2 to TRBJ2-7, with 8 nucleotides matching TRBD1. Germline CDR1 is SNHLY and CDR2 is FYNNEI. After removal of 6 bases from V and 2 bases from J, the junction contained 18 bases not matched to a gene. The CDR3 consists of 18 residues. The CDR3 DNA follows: TGTGCCAGCAGGGGGGACGGACAGGGCCTACACGACCCCTACGAGCAGTACTTC. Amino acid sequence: CASRGDGQGLHDPYEQYF.

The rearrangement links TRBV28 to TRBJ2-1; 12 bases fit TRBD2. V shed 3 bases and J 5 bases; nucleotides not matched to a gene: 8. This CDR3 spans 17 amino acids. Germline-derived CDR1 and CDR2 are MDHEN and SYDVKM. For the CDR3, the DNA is TGTGCCAGCAGTTTTCCTAGCGGGAGGGCCTTCCACAATGAGCAGTTCTTC. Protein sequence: CASSFPSGRAFHNEQFF.

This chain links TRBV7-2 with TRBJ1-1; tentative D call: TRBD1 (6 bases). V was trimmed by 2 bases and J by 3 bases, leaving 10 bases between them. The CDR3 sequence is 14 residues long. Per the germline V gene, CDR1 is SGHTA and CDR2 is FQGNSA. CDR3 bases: TGTGCCAGCAGCTTATCCAGGGGTCACACTGAAGCTTTCTTT. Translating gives CASSLSRGHTEAFF. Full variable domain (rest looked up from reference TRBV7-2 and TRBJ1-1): GAGVSQSPSNKVTEKGKDVELRCDPISGHTALYWYRQSLGQGLEFLIYFQGNSAPDKSGLPSDRFSAERTGGSVSTLTIQRTQQEDSAVYLCASSLSRGHTEAFFGQGTRLTVV.

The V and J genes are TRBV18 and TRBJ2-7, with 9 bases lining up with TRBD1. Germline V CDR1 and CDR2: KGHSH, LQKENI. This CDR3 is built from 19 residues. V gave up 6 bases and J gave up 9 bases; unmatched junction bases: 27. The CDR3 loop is CASSPRRTGVAAGEVGQYF. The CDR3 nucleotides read TGTGCCAGCTCGCCTCGTAGGACAGGGGTAGCGGCGGGAGAGGTTGGGCAGTACTTC.

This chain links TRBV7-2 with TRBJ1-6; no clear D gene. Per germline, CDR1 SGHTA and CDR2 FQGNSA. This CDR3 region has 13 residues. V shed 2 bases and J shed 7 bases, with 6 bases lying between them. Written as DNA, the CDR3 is TGTGCCAGCAGCTTACGGGGAAATTCACCCCTCCACTTT. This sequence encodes CASSLRGNSPLHF.